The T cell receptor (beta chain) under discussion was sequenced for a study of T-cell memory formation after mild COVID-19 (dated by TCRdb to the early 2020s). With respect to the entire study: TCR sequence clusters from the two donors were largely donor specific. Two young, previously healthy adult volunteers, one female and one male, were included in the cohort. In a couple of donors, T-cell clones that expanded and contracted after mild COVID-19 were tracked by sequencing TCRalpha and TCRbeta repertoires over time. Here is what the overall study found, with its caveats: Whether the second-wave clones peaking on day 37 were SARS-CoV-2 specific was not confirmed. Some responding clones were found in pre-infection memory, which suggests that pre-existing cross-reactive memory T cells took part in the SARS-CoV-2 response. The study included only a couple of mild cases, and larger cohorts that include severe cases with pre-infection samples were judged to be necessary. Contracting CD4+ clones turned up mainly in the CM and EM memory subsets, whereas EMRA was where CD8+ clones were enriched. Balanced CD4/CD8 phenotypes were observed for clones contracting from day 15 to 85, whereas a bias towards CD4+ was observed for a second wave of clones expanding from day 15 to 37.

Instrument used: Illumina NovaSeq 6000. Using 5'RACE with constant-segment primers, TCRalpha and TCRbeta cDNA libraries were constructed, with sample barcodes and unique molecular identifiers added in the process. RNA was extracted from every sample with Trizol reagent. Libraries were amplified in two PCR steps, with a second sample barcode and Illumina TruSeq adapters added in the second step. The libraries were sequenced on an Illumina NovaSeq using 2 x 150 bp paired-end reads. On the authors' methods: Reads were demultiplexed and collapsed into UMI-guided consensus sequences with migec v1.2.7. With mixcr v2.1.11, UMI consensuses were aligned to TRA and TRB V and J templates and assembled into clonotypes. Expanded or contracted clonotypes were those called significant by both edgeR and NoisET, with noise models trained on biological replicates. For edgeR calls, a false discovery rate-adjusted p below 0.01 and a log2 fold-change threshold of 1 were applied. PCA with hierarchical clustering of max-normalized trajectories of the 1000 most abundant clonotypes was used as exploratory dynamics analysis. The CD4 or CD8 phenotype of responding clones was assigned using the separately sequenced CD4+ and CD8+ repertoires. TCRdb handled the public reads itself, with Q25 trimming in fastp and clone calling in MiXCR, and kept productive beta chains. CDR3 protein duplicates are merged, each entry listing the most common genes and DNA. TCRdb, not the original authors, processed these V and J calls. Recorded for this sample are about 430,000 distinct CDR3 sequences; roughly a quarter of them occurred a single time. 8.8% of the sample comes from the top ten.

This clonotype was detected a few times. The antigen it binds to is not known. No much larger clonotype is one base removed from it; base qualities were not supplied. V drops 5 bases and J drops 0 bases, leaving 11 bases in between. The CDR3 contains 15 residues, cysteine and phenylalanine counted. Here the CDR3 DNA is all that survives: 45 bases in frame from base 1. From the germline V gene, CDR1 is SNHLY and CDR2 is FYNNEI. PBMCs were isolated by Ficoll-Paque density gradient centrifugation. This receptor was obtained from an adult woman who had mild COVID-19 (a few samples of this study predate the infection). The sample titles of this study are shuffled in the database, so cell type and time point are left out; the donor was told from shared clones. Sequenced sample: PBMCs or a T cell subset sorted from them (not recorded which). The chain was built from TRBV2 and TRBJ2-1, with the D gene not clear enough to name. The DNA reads TGTGCCAGCAGTTGGCTTCAGAGCTCCTACAATGAGCAGTTCTTC. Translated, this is CASSWLQSSYNEQFF.